This T cell receptor (beta chain) came from a study of CD8+ T cells in alopecia areata. About the study: Each of the treated patients was given oral tofacitinib, 5 to 10 mg twice daily, for moderate-to-severe alopecia areata.

cDNA serving as the sequencing template came from extracted, reverse transcribed RNA. TCRdb keeps only in-frame clones here, not all; method: immunoSEQ multiplex PCR. The sample has 95,000 to 110,000 clones, 80% to 90% seen once. Per germline, CDR1 SGHTA and CDR2 FQGTGA. CDR3 length: 13 residues. Trimming took off 0 bases at V and 9 bases at J, with 9 bases between the two ends. Specified treatment: oral pan-JAK inhibitor, 5-10 mg twice daily. Punch biopsies of lesional scalp, plus peripheral blood, were taken from alopecia areata patients. This sequence was found in a human donor with alopecia areata. The sample was CD8+ T cells sorted from blood, taken between weeks 30 and 35, from a patient treated with tofacitinib. The V gene is TRBV7-3, the J gene TRBJ2-1, with no clear D. The CDR3 reads CASSLTGGVEQFF. CDR3 bases: TGTGCCAGCAGCTTAACGGGTGGGGTTGAGCAGTTCTTC.